The 2 T cell receptor beta chains presented below share a single source sample, sequenced in a study of OX40 agonist ivuxolimab in advanced cancers. This table comes from immunoSEQ multiplex PCR, and its TCRdb copy is limited to in-frame clones, with some not included. The table shows around 66,000 clones, with 70% to 90% occurring only once. Sequencing was performed on CD4+ or CD8+ T cells sorted from blood, taken in a trial of the OX40 agonist ivuxolimab. The receptors here all came from an adult with an advanced solid tumor such as melanoma, head and neck, liver or kidney cancer.

The CDR3 spells CASSDRDNTEAFF. For the CDR3, the DNA is TGTGCCAGCAGTGACCGGGACAACACTGAAGCTTTCTTT. This chain uses TRBV6-4 with TRBJ1-1, with a tentative D call TRBD1 (5 bases). This CDR3 is built from 13 residues. Trimming removed 2 bases from V and 2 bases from J, with 6 bases in between. Germline-derived CDR1 and CDR2 are MRHNA and SNTAGT.

Note on this clone: Other DNA sequences of this sample code for an identical CDR3. The rearrangement links TRBV7-2 to TRBJ2-7, with D unresolved. The germline V gene has CDR1 SGHTA and CDR2 FQGNSA. The V end was cut by 6 bases, the J end by 9 bases, with 24 bases between. The CDR3 contains 15 residues. In nucleotides, the CDR3 is TGTGCCAGCAGGAGCCGAGAAGGCGACCTACGCGGGCAGTACTTC. As protein: CASRSREGDLRGQYF. Variable domain in full (rest from reference TRBV7-2 and TRBJ2-7): GAGVSQSPSNKVTEKGKDVELRCDPISGHTALYWYRQSLGQGLEFLIYFQGNSAPDKSGLPSDRFSAERTGGSVSTLTIQRTQQEDSAVYLCASRSREGDLRGQYFGPGTRLTVT.